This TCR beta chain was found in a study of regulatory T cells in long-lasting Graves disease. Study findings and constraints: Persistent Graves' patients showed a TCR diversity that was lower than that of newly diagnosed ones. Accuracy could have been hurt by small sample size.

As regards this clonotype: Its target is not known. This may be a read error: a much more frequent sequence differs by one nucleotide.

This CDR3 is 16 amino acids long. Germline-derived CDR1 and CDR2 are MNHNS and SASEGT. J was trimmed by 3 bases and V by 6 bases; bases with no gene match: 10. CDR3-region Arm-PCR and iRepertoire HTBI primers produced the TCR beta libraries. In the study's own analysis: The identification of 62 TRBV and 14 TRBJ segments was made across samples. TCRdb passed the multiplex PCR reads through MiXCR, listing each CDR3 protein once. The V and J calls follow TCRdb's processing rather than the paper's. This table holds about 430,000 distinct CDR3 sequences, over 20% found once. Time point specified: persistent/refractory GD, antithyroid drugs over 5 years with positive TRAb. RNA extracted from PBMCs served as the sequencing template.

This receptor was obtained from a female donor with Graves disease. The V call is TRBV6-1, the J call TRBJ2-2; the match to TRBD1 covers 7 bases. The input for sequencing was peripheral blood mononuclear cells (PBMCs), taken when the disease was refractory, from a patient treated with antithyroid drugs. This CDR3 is CASRTGRRPHTGELFF. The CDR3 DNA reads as TGTGCCAGCAGGACAGGGCGACGGCCCCACACCGGGGAGCTGTTTTTT.